These 32 T cell receptor beta chains were all obtained from the same sample, sequenced in a study of T cells in localized non-small cell lung cancer. TCRdb's copy holds only in-frame clones and misses some; the assay was immunoSEQ multiplex PCR. This sample has 35,000 or so clones, with roughly 85% found just once. The starting material was peripheral blood, obtained before any cancer treatment. The receptors come from a woman aged 40 to 75 with stage I lung adenocarcinoma.

The V gene is TRBV4-1, the J gene TRBJ2-3; D is unresolved. The V and J ends lost 3 bases and 0 bases respectively, with 13 bases between them. This CDR3 has 16 amino acids. The germline V gene encodes CDR1 MGHRA and CDR2 YSYEKL. CDR3: CASSQLTASSTDTQYF. Here the CDR3 DNA reads TGCGCCAGCAGCCAGTTGACGGCCTCTAGCACAGATACGCAGTATTTT.

J is TRBJ1-2 and V is TRBV19, with a weak D call TRBD1 (6 bases). CDR1 is LNHDA and CDR2 is SQIVND in the germline V gene (reference sequence). The V end lost 4 bases, the J end lost 0 bases, and 12 bases lay between the germline ends. This CDR3 spans 15 amino acids. In DNA, the CDR3 is TGTGCCAGTAGTAGTAGGACAGCAGCTAACTATGGCTACACCTTC. This encodes CASSSRTAANYGYTF. The full variable domain, completed using reference TRBV19 and TRBJ1-2, is DGGITQSPKYLFRKEGQNVTLSCEQNLNHDAMYWYRQDPGQGLRLIYYSQIVNDFQKGDIAEGYSVSREKKESFPLTVTSAQKNPTAFYLCASSSRTAANYGYTFGSGTRLTVV.

The J gene is TRBJ2-4, the V gene TRBV11-2; D not resolved. The CDR3 spans 13 residues. Between the trimmed V and J ends, which lost 2 bases and 6 bases, there was a span of 8 bases. Germline-derived CDR1 and CDR2 are SGHAT and FQNNGV. The CDR3 sequence: CASSLPGLNIQYF. The CDR3 nucleotides are TGTGCCAGCAGCTTACCCGGCTTAAACATTCAGTACTTC. Based on the CDR3 plus reference TRBV11-2 and TRBJ2-4, the full variable domain is EAGVAQSPRYKIIEKRQSVAFWCNPISGHATLYWYQQILGQGPKLLIQFQNNGVVDDSQLPKDRFSAERLKGVDSTLKIQPAKLEDSAVYLCASSLPGLNIQYFGAGTRLSVL.

The rearrangement uses TRBV6-6 and TRBJ1-5, with 7 bases lining up with TRBD1. V gave up 5 bases and J gave up 6 bases; unmatched junction bases: 10. Germline V gene sequence: CDR1 MNHNY, CDR2 SVGAGI (reference sequence). The CDR3 is 15 residues long. The CDR3 loop reads CASSKSDRAGQPQHF. The CDR3 DNA reads TGTGCCAGCAGTAAGTCTGACAGGGCTGGTCAGCCCCAGCATTTT.

This chain connects TRBV28 to TRBJ1-2; TRBD1 might be the D (5 bases). Germline CDR1 MDHEN, CDR2 SYDVKM. This CDR3 contains 15 residues. The V end lost 9 bases, the J end lost 0 bases, and 17 bases lay between the germline ends. CDR3 DNA sequence: TGTGCCAGTGGTACTTCGGGGCGGACTAACTATGGCTACACCTTC. Translating gives CASGTSGRTNYGYTF.

The rearrangement links TRBV9 to TRBJ2-5; D is tentatively TRBD1 or TRBD2 (5 bases each). Deletions cut 3 bases from V and 5 bases from J, with 14 bases between. This CDR3 has 14 residues. The germline V gene encodes CDR1 SGDLS and CDR2 YYNGEE. In nucleotides, the CDR3 is TGTGCCAGCAGCGGGGGGATGGCCCCCGAGACCCAGTACTTC. It codes for CASSGGMAPETQYF.

The chain combines TRBV7-2 with TRBJ2-2; D may be TRBD1 or TRBD2 (6 bases each). The CDR3 has 16 residues. V was shortened by 0 bases and J by 2 bases, with 10 bases between the two germline ends. The germline gives CDR1 SGHTA, CDR2 FQGNSA. The CDR3 nucleotides read TGTGCCAGCAGCTTAGCGGGGGGCCTCAACACCGGGGAGCTGTTTTTT. Translating gives CASSLAGGLNTGELFF.

The chain combines TRBV27 with TRBJ2-3; D gene ambiguous. The germline V and J ends were trimmed by 5 bases and 11 bases, with 20 bases remaining between them. This CDR3 has 14 residues. The V gene's germline CDR1 is MNHEY and CDR2 SMNVEV (reference sequence). The DNA of the CDR3 is TGTGCCAGCAGTCCCATCCGGTCGAGTCGTGGGCAGTATTTT. The encoded protein is CASSPIRSSRGQYF.

The chain has TRBV6-5 and TRBJ1-1; 7 bases align to TRBD1. CDR1 MNHEY and CDR2 SVGAGI come from the germline V gene. J gave up 4 bases and V 6 bases, and 8 bases lay outside the gene matches. CDR3 length: 14 residues. In DNA, the CDR3 is TGTGCCAGCAGGTACAGGGGAAGAGGCACTGAAGCTTTCTTT. The encoded protein is CASRYRGRGTEAFF.

The chain recombines TRBV11-3 with TRBJ1-5; the D gene is possibly TRBD1 (5 bases). The V end was cut by 1 base, the J end by 7 bases, with 17 bases between. Germline V lookup: CDR1 SGHNT, CDR2 YENEEA. The CDR3 runs 16 residues. The CDR3 reads CASSLGGLRGAQPQHF. The CDR3 nucleotides read TGTGCCAGCAGCTTAGGGGGACTTCGAGGAGCCCAGCCCCAGCATTTT.

This clone was observed a single time. As DNA, the CDR3 is TGTGCCAGCAGCTCGGGACTAGCGACAGATACGCAGTATTTT. This codes for CASSSGLATDTQYF. The chain links TRBV7-3 to TRBJ2-3; TRBD2 matches 10 bases. J was trimmed by 3 bases and V by 4 bases; bases with no gene match: 1. This CDR3 contains 14 residues. Looked up from germline, CDR1 is SGHTA and CDR2 is FQGTGA.

The gene calls are TRBV10-3 and TRBJ1-1; 11 bases map to TRBD1. The ends lost 5 bases at V and 1 base at J; junction bases unmatched: 9. CDR3 length equals 17 residues. CDR1 and CDR2 from the germline V gene are ENHRY and SYGVKD. CDR3: CAISRTDRGQGNTEAFF. CDR3 in DNA: TGTGCCATCAGTCGAACGGACAGGGGGCAGGGGAACACTGAAGCTTTCTTT.

The chain recombines TRBV5-1 with TRBJ2-7; possible D gene TRBD2, 6 bases. Trimming took off 8 bases at V and 0 bases at J, with 15 bases between the two ends. The CDR3 extends over 14 amino acids. Germline CDR1 reads SGHRS; CDR2 reads YFSETQ. The CDR3 DNA reads TGCGCCAGTGCCGGGGGAACAAGCTCCTACGAGCAGTACTTC. Its translation: CASAGGTSSYEQYF.

This chain links TRBV7-9 with TRBJ1-4; tentative D call: TRBD1 (5 bases). Trimming removed 2 bases from V and 8 bases from J, with 18 bases in between. CDR3 size: 16 residues. Germline loops: CDR1 SEHNR, CDR2 FQNEAQ (reference sequence). CDR3 residues: CASSLRGSGGREKLFF. The CDR3 DNA is TGTGCCAGCAGCTTACGGGGGTCTGGGGGAAGAGAAAAACTGTTTTTT.

This rearrangement joins TRBV9 to TRBJ1-2; D may be TRBD1 (5 bases). The CDR3 is 15 amino acids. Germline lookup yields CDR1 SGDLS and CDR2 YYNGEE. With 4 bases removed from V and 8 bases from J, the gap between germline ends came to 21 bases. CDR3 amino acids: CASSPARVKTRGYTF. The CDR3 region has the DNA TGTGCCAGCAGCCCCGCCAGGGTTAAAACCAGGGGCTACACCTTC.

The V call is TRBV2, the J call TRBJ1-1, with D perhaps TRBD1 (5 bases). The V end was cut by 3 bases, the J end by 4 bases, with 9 bases between. This CDR3 region has 13 residues. Germline V gene data show CDR1 as SNHLY and CDR2 as FYNNEI. The CDR3 spells CASSEGGTTEAFF. CDR3 bases: TGTGCCAGCAGTGAGGGGGGGACCACTGAAGCTTTCTTT.

The chain combines TRBV10-3 with TRBJ1-1; D gene unclear. The CDR3 is 13 residues long. Germline values: CDR1 ENHRY, CDR2 SYGVKD. Deletions cut 2 bases from V and 2 bases from J, with 6 bases between. The CDR3 region has the DNA TGTGCCATCAGTGAGAAGGTCAACACTGAAGCTTTCTTT. Residues: CAISEKVNTEAFF.

The J gene is TRBJ1-1, the V gene TRBV27, with D hard to call. In germline, CDR1 is MNHEY, CDR2 SMNVEV (reference sequence). The V and J ends lost 3 bases and 8 bases respectively, with 13 bases between them. The CDR3 spans 13 residues. For the CDR3, the DNA is TGTGCCAGCAGTTTGAGTTTTCTGTCCGAAGCTTTCTTT. It codes for CASSLSFLSEAFF.

V and J are TRBV7-2 and TRBJ2-2; 8 bases are shared with TRBD2. CDR1 and CDR2 from the germline V gene are SGHTA and FQGNSA. V was pared by 0 bases and J by 6 bases, with 3 bases of the junction left unmatched. The CDR3 consists of 15 residues. CDR3 amino acids: CASSLATGGPGELFF. The CDR3 DNA follows: TGTGCCAGCAGCTTAGCGACGGGGGGGCCCGGGGAGCTGTTTTTT.

The chain uses TRBV2 and TRBJ2-7; D call uncertain. CDR3 length: 11 residues. Between the trimmed V and J ends, which lost 5 bases and 11 bases, there was a span of 13 bases. Germline V gives CDR1 SNHLY, CDR2 FYNNEI. Written as DNA, the CDR3 is TGTGCCAGCAGTATCCTACCCTGGAAGTACTTC. This gives the protein CASSILPWKYF. Using reference TRBV2 and TRBJ2-7 for the parts outside the CDR3, the full variable domain is EPEVTQTPSHQVTQMGQEVILRCVPISNHLYFYWYRQILGQKVEFLVSFYNNEISEKSEIFDDQFSVERPDGSNFTLKIRSTKLEDSAMYFCASSILPWKYFGPGTRLTVT.

The rearrangement joins TRBV28 to TRBJ2-7; perhaps TRBD2 as D (6 bases). Germline CDR1 and CDR2: MDHEN and SYDVKM. V shed 6 bases and J shed 2 bases, with 17 bases lying between them. The CDR3 is 15 residues long. Here the CDR3 reads CASSRGTSRTYEQYF. CDR3 nucleotides: TGTGCCAGCAGCCGAGGGACTTCGCGGACCTACGAGCAGTACTTC.

This clone showed up just a few times. The V and J genes are TRBV4-3 and TRBJ2-7; D gene uncertain. Germline V gene lookup returns CDR1 LGHNA and CDR2 YSLEER. Trimming pared 0 bases from V and 6 bases from J, leaving 15 bases between. The CDR3 totals 15 residues. The CDR3 nucleotides read TGCGCCAGCAGCCAAGATTCGAATTCAGCGACCGAGCAGTACTTC. As protein: CASSQDSNSATEQYF.

The V gene is TRBV5-4, the J gene TRBJ2-7, with 10 bases lining up with TRBD1. V was clipped by 4 bases and J by 2 bases; unmatched bases: 3. Germline values: CDR1 SGHNT, CDR2 YYREEE (reference sequence). This CDR3 is built from 14 residues. As DNA, the CDR3 is TGTGCCAGCAGCCCCGGGACAGGGGCCTACGAGCAGTACTTC. It specifies CASSPGTGAYEQYF.

This clone was counted only a few times. The rearrangement uses TRBV6-4 and TRBJ1-5; no clear D. V was pared by 3 bases and J by 1 base, with 4 bases between. This CDR3 spans 13 amino acids. Germline-derived CDR1 and CDR2 are MRHNA and SNTAGT. CDR3 sequence (DNA): TGTGCCAGCAGTGAGTTCAGCAATCAGCCCCAGCATTTT. Translating gives CASSEFSNQPQHF.

The chain combines TRBV6-6 with TRBJ1-2; D is unresolved. V was pared by 8 bases and J by 1 base, with 8 bases between. The CDR3 has 12 amino acids. The germline CDR1 and CDR2 sequences are MNHNY and SVGAGI (reference sequence). CDR3 sequence: CASRGRNYGYTF. CDR3 sequence (DNA): TGTGCCAGCCGGGGTCGTAACTATGGCTACACCTTC.

J is TRBJ1-4 and V is TRBV11-3; perhaps TRBD1 as D (6 bases). The CDR3 sequence is 14 residues long. V was pared by 5 bases and J by 4 bases, with 11 bases between. CDR1 and CDR2 (germline): SGHNT, YENEEA. The CDR3 is CASSLQGFNEKLFF. As DNA, the CDR3 is TGTGCCAGCAGCCTCCAGGGGTTTAATGAAAAACTGTTTTTT.

This chain uses TRBV7-3 with TRBJ2-3, with 12 positions matching TRBD2. Germline CDR1 SGHTA, CDR2 FQGTGA. The V and J ends lost 4 bases and 6 bases, in that order; junction bases with no gene match: 5. This CDR3 has 15 residues. This CDR3 reads CASSSSGGVTDTQYF. Written as DNA, the CDR3 is TGTGCCAGCAGCTCTAGCGGGGGGGTTACGGATACGCAGTATTTT.

CDR3 region: CASSYSYRPDTGELFF. The CDR3 DNA sequence: TGTGCCAGCAGTTACTCGTACAGGCCGGACACCGGGGAGCTGTTTTTT. This chain links TRBV6-5 with TRBJ2-2; weak D call: TRBD1 (5 bases). The CDR3 is 16 amino acids. Trimming stripped 0 bases from V and 3 bases from J, with 11 bases between. CDR1 and CDR2 (germline): MNHEY, SVGAGI.

The rearrangement uses TRBV4-2 and TRBJ1-2; D is undetermined. The CDR3 has 13 residues. Germline assignment: CDR1 LGHNA and CDR2 YNFKEQ. The V and J ends lost 0 bases and 8 bases respectively, with 10 bases between them. This CDR3 reads CASSQDPGRGYTF. DNA for the CDR3: TGTGCCAGCAGCCAAGACCCAGGCAGGGGCTACACCTTC.

The chain carries TRBV10-2 and TRBJ1-6; 7 bases are shared with TRBD1. This CDR3 is built from 14 residues. V lost 8 bases, J lost 7 bases, and 8 bases stayed unmatched. The germline CDR1 and CDR2 sequences are WSHSY and SAAADI. The CDR3 region has the DNA TGCGCCAGCGGGGGGACAGACGGAAATTCACCCCTCCACTTT. Protein: CASGGTDGNSPLHF.

The sample holds a few counts of this clone. The chain combines TRBV5-1 with TRBJ1-1, with D perhaps TRBD1 (6 bases). The V and J ends lost 1 base and 4 bases respectively, with 14 bases between them. This CDR3 contains 15 residues. Germline V gene lookup returns CDR1 SGHRS and CDR2 YFSETQ. The CDR3 DNA reads as TGCGCCAGCAGCTTGTTTCAGGGGATGAGCACTGAAGCTTTCTTT. Its translation is CASSLFQGMSTEAFF.

V gene TRBV10-3 combines with J gene TRBJ1-2; D is possibly TRBD1 (5 bases). V was trimmed by 2 bases and J by 7 bases, leaving 17 bases between them. This CDR3 contains 15 residues. CDR1 is ENHRY and CDR2 is SYGVKD in the germline V gene. CDR3 coding DNA: TGTGCCATCAGTGAGCGTGGGGGAAGCGGAGGTGGCTACACCTTC. Its translation is CAISERGGSGGGYTF.